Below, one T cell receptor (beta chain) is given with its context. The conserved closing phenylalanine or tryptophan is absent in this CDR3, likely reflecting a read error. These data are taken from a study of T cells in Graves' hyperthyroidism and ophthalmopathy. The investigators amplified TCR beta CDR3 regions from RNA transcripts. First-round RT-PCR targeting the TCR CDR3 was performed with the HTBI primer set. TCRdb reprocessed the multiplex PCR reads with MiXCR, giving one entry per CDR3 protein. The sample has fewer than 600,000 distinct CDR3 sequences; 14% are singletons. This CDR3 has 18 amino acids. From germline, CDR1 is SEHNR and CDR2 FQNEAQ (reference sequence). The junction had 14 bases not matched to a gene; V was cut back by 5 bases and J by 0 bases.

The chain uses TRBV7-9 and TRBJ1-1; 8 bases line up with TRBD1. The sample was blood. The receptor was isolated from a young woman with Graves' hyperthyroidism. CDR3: CASSARGQGTILNTEAFL. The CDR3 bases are TGTGCCAGCAGCGCGCGTGGACAGGGAACCATCCTGAACACTGAAGCTTTCCTT.